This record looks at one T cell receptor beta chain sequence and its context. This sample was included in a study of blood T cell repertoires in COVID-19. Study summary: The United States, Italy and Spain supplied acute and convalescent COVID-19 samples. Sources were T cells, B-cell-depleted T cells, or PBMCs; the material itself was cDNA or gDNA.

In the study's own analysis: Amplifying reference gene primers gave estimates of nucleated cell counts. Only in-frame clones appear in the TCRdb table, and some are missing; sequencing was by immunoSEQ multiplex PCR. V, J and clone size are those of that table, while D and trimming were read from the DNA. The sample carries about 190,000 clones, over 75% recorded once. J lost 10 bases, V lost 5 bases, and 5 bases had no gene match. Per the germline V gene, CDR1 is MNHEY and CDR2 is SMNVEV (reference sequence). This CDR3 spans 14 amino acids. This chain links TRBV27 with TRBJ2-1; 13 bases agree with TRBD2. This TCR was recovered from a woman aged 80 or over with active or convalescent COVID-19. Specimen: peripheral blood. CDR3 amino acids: CASSPGTSGAEQFF. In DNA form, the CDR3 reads TGTGCCAGCAGTCCGGGGACTAGCGGGGCCGAGCAGTTCTTC.